Listed below are T cell receptor beta chains from one sample, sequenced in a study of T cell repertoires in cytomegalovirus infection. TCRdb re-analysed the reads in MiXCR, keeping a single row per CDR3 protein. The sample shows hundreds of thousands of distinct CDR3 sequences, around a sixth of them seen only once. Sequenced: PBMCs. The receptors shown here come from a human donor in good health (CMV status not recorded). Some clones in this sample may be carry-over from other donors' samples. Each CDR3 is given without its conserved first and last residue. The D gene is left open where the match is weak.

.,TRBV28,TRBJ2-7,ASSLSVSGAYEQY
.,TRBV7-2,TRBJ1-1,ASARGLDTEAF
.,TRBV4-1,TRBJ1-4,ASRLKGDTRAEKLF
.,TRBV12-3/TRBV12-4,TRBJ1-1,ASSPRNTEAF
TRBD1,TRBV19,TRBJ2-3,ASSDRGGGTDTQY
TRBD2,TRBV11-3,TRBJ2-1,ASSFSGTSGGAINEQF
TRBD2,TRBV7-3,TRBJ2-1,ASSVIAGELYNEQF
TRBD1,TRBV28,TRBJ2-2,ASSLWPTGTNTGELF
TRBD2,TRBV2,TRBJ2-1,ASRDDSGGPNNEQF
.,TRBV7-2,TRBJ1-4,ASSLVPPSEKLF
.,TRBV28,TRBJ1-1,ASSLDLGGWTEAF
.,TRBV11-2,TRBJ2-5,ASSSRRSMQETQY
.,TRBV7-2,TRBJ1-6,ASSLWVGRSNSPLH
.,TRBV20-1,TRBJ2-1,SAIYNEQF
.,TRBV4-1,TRBJ1-5,ASSVHRWQPQH
TRBD1,TRBV5-1,TRBJ1-1,ASSPGQGWNTEAF
TRBD2,TRBV7-2,TRBJ2-5,ASSYGTSRETQY
.,TRBV20-1,TRBJ2-1,SAPHHGRTNNEQF
TRBD1,TRBV12-3/TRBV12-4,TRBJ2-6,ASSYTARGQVYAGANVLT
TRBD1,TRBV6-1,TRBJ2-7,ASNPGQGSNYEQY
.,TRBV7-2,TRBJ2-3,ASSLRKSTDTQY
.,TRBV28,TRBJ1-1,ASTAGGHTNPEAF
TRBD1,TRBV6-6,TRBJ1-1,ASTDGRGHMVNTEAF
TRBD1,TRBV20-1,TRBJ1-5,SAGDRGRSGNQPQH
.,TRBV5-4,TRBJ1-4,ASSLEVYGEKLF
.,TRBV6-6,TRBJ1-5,ASSYDGSMTPQH
.,TRBV2,TRBJ1-5,ASREASQDQPQH
.,TRBV28,TRBJ1-6,ASISGMSVNSPLH
.,TRBV20-1,TRBJ2-7,SARAGTPWGEQY
.,TRBV9,TRBJ2-3,ASSAEGGEWVRDTQY
.,TRBV7-3,TRBJ2-2,ASSYYTGELF
TRBD1,TRBV12-3/TRBV12-4,TRBJ1-1,ASSMTGPTEAF
.,TRBV18,TRBJ1-4,ASSPRQVATNEKLF
TRBD2,TRBV7-2,TRBJ2-1,ASSLEMRGGVRDEQF
.,TRBV14,TRBJ2-2,ASSQQGLTGELF
.,TRBV7-2,TRBJ2-5,ASSLTPIAETQY
.,TRBV12-3/TRBV12-4,TRBJ2-4,ASSLTQGRNIQY
TRBD1,TRBV12-3/TRBV12-4,TRBJ2-1,ASSLWGPGQGFYEQF
.,TRBV20-1,TRBJ2-7,SAREVYRPYAEQY
.,TRBV15,TRBJ1-5,ATSSRQANQPQH
TRBD1,TRBV28,TRBJ2-7,ASSPGQGRNLHEQY
.,TRBV6-5,TRBJ1-6,ASSYSAGVGDSPLH
TRBD1,TRBV5-1,TRBJ1-4,ATRRQGLDEKLF
TRBD2,TRBV19,TRBJ2-2,ASSTESGGYPTGELF
.,TRBV10-3,TRBJ1-4,AISERAVEEELF
TRBD1,TRBV18,TRBJ1-5,ASSPPGQKRENQPQH
.,TRBV6-1,TRBJ1-3,ASSAGLQPGNTIY
.,TRBV11-1,TRBJ2-1,ASSLGRGPSYNEQF